The 32 T cell receptor beta chains given below trace back to one sample, sequenced in a study of molecular identifiers for immune sequencing clone quantification (dated by TCRdb to the late 2010s). The library was built by means of PCR. TCRdb records Illumina HiSeq 4000 as the sequencer. TCRdb handled the public reads itself, with Q25 trimming in fastp and clone calling in MiXCR, and kept productive beta chains. Under each unique CDR3 protein, matching rows form one entry showing the most common genes and DNA. The sample profile shows over 600,000 distinct CDR3 sequences; about 20% of them were found once. The ten largest clones represent under 0.95% of the sample. The sequencing sample was made of naive CD8+ T cells from blood, with Jurkat cell RNA spiked in. The cell subset or site label for this specimen denotes: FACS-sorted CD8+CD4-CCR7+CD45RA+ naive T cells. These receptor sequences come from a human donor in good health. Some libraries in this study had Jurkat cell RNA spiked in.

Points on this clonotype: Its ends do not fully match the called genes, so a read error is possible. CDR3 coding DNA: TGTGCCGCCAGCTACAGGGGACGGATTTCAAACACTGAAGCTTTCTTT. Amino acids: CAASYRGRISNTEAFF. The chain employs TRBV15 and TRBJ1-1, with TRBD1 identical over 7 bases. The germline V gene encodes CDR1 LNHNV and CDR2 YYDKDF (reference sequence). CDR3 length equals 16 residues.

This clonotype showed up many times. The chain joins TRBV29-1 to TRBJ2-7; 11 nucleotides agree with TRBD1. CDR1 and CDR2 from the germline V gene are SQVTM and ANQGSEA. The CDR3 contains 13 residues. J lost 3 bases, V lost 5 bases, and 3 bases had no gene match. CDR3 amino acids: CSVPGQGGYEQYF. In nucleotides, the CDR3 is TGCAGCGTTCCGGGACAGGGGGGCTACGAGCAGTACTTC.

This clonotype appeared many times. The CDR3 loop is CASSLTGGFSTEAFF. The CDR3 nucleotides read TGTGCCAGCAGCTTAACGGGGGGTTTTAGCACTGAAGCTTTCTTT. This chain uses TRBV7-3 with TRBJ1-1, with a possible D match to TRBD1 (5 bases). Germline V gene lookup returns CDR1 SGHTA and CDR2 FQGTGA. The CDR3 length is 15 residues. Deletions cut 0 bases from V and 4 bases from J, with 12 bases between.

This clonotype has only one observation. V gene TRBV24-1 combines with J gene TRBJ1-1, with 11 bases identical to TRBD1. This CDR3 contains 13 residues. V lost 7 bases and J lost 6; bases outside the gene matches: 3. Germline-derived CDR1 and CDR2 are KGHDR and SFDVKD. The CDR3 region has the DNA TGTGCCACCAGCGAGGGACAGGGGGCTGAAGCTTTCTTT. Amino acids: CATSEGQGAEAFF.

Only one count was recorded for this clonotype. This chain uses TRBV14 with TRBJ2-1; 9 positions agree with TRBD2. Germline-derived CDR1 and CDR2 are SGHDN and FVKESK. The CDR3 is 16 residues long. J lost 0 bases, V lost 7 bases, and 7 bases had no gene match. The CDR3 coding sequence is TGTGCCAGCAACCCCGATAGCGGGAGCTCCTACAATGAGCAGTTCTTC. Its translation: CASNPDSGSSYNEQFF. Variable domain in full (rest from reference TRBV14 and TRBJ2-1): EAGVTQFPSHSVIEKGQTVTLRCDPISGHDNLYWYRRVMGKEIKFLLHFVKESKQDESGMPNNRFLAERTGGTYSTLKVQPAELEDSGVYFCASNPDSGSSYNEQFFGPGTRLTVL.

This clonotype appeared many times. The rearrangement joins TRBV19 to TRBJ2-1, with D perhaps given as TRBD1 or TRBD2 (5 bases each). CDR1 is LNHDA and CDR2 is SQIVND in the germline V gene (reference sequence). This CDR3 has 16 amino acids. V was shortened by 5 bases and J by 3 bases, with 17 bases between the two germline ends. CDR3: CASSSLPGAYYNEQFF. The CDR3 DNA reads TGTGCCAGTAGTTCTCTACCCGGGGCATACTACAATGAGCAGTTCTTC.

Ten or more counts support this clonotype. V and J are TRBV20-1 and TRBJ1-1, with a tentative D call TRBD1 (5 bases). There are 13 residues in the CDR3. V dropped 3 bases and J dropped 6 bases, with 14 bases sitting between them. Germline CDR1 and CDR2: DFQATT and SNEGSKA (reference sequence). Here the CDR3 DNA reads TGCAGTGCTAGGGGACCGGGGACGTCTGAAGCTTTCTTT. This translates into CSARGPGTSEAFF.

This clonotype occurred many times. V gene TRBV6-2 or TRBV6-3 combines with J gene TRBJ2-3; D gene unclear. Germline lookup yields CDR1 MNHEY and CDR2 SVGEGT. CDR3 length equals 13 residues. V was cut by 11 bases and J by 2 bases, with 14 bases left in between. The CDR3 protein is CAGARQPTDTQYF. Here the CDR3 DNA reads TGTGCCGGAGCAAGGCAACCCACAGATACGCAGTATTTT.

This clonotype was observed many times. V usage is TRBV6-2 or TRBV6-3 and J usage is TRBJ1-1; no definite D call. Trimming took off 5 bases at V and 5 bases at J, with 12 bases between the two ends. The CDR3 loop spans 13 amino acids. Germline-derived CDR1 and CDR2 are MNHEY and SVGEGT. The CDR3 DNA follows: TGTGCCAGCAGTCCCATCGGGAATACTGAAGCTTTCTTT. Protein sequence: CASSPIGNTEAFF.

V and J are TRBV23-1 and TRBJ1-3; D ambiguous. Being an ORF, TRBV23-1 has a function that is uncertain. The V gene lost 10 bases and the J gene lost 8 bases, with 12 bases spanning the gap. The CDR3 has 11 residues. CDR3 coding DNA: TGCGCCAAATTCCCGGGAGACACCATATATTTT. Protein sequence: CAKFPGDTIYF.

This clonotype was detected many times. The chain carries TRBV7-9 and TRBJ2-1; weak D call: TRBD1 (5 bases). The germline V and J ends were trimmed by 5 bases and 15 bases, with 14 bases remaining between them. The germline V gene encodes CDR1 SEHNR and CDR2 FQNEAQ (reference sequence). The CDR3 loop spans 11 amino acids. The DNA of the CDR3 is TGTGCCAGCAGCGAGACAGACAAACCGTTCTTC. This sequence encodes CASSETDKPFF.

This clonotype appeared many times. The chain couples TRBV4-3 to TRBJ1-2; tentative D call: TRBD1 (5 bases). Germline V gives CDR1 LGHNA, CDR2 YSLEER. V was clipped by 1 base and J by 6 bases, with 12 bases between them. CDR3 length: 14 amino acids. The CDR3 DNA reads as TGCGCCAGCAGCCAAGCTACAGGATTTAATGGCTACACCTTC. It yields the protein CASSQATGFNGYTF.

This clonotype has a count of ten or more. The rearrangement links TRBV7-9 to TRBJ2-2; maybe TRBD2 (6 bases). The germline V and J ends were trimmed by 7 bases and 5 bases, with 17 bases remaining between them. Germline V CDR1 and CDR2: SEHNR, FQNEAQ (reference sequence). This CDR3 has 15 residues. In nucleotides, the CDR3 is TGTGCCAGCACCCCGTGGGCTAGCGCTACCGGGGAGCTGTTTTTT. Protein: CASTPWASATGELFF.

To note about this clonotype: A much larger clone sits a single nucleotide away, making a read error possible. The CDR3 protein is CASGGEYRETQYF. Written as DNA, the CDR3 is TGTGCCAGCGGGGGAGAGTACCGAGAGACCCAGTACTTC. This rearrangement joins TRBV2 to TRBJ2-5; D may match TRBD1 or TRBD2 (5 bases each). Germline V gives CDR1 SNHLY, CDR2 FYNNEI. The CDR3 length is 13 residues. Trimming pared 8 bases from V and 4 bases from J, leaving 14 bases between.

The V and J genes are TRBV4-1 and TRBJ2-1, with 14 bases identical to TRBD2. V lost 4 bases to trimming and J lost 8 bases; unmatched junction nucleotides: 7. The CDR3 runs 16 residues. CDR1 MGHRA and CDR2 YSYEKL come from the germline V gene. The chain's CDR3 is CASSPVGLAGVDEQFF. CDR3 DNA sequence: TGCGCCAGCAGCCCCGTGGGACTAGCGGGGGTGGATGAGCAGTTCTTC.

A remark on this clonotype: A much bigger clone sits one base away, suggesting this may be a read error. V is TRBV10-3 and J is TRBJ1-1; weak D call: TRBD1 (6 bases). The germline V gene has CDR1 ENHRY and CDR2 SYGVKD. The CDR3 extends over 17 amino acids. The CDR3 DNA reads as TGTGCCACCAGTGAGCTAGGGACAACTGCATCGGGAGCTGAAGCTTTCTTT. Its translation: CATSELGTTASGAEAFF.

This clonotype has ten or more counts. The V call is TRBV7-9, the J call TRBJ1-1; 8 nucleotides line up with TRBD1. This CDR3 contains 15 residues. V trimming: 5 bases; J trimming: 6 bases; junction bases outside the gene matches: 11. CDR1 is SEHNR, CDR2 FQNEAQ, per germline (reference sequence). The CDR3 spells CASSPRTGRLAEAFF. CDR3 sequence (DNA): TGTGCCAGCAGCCCACGGACAGGGAGGCTGGCTGAAGCTTTCTTT.

This clonotype has more than one count but fewer than ten. The rearrangement joins TRBV3-1 to TRBJ2-5, with 13 bases matching TRBD2. Trimming took 1 base from V and 0 from J; bases not matched to a gene: 8. Germline values: CDR1 LGHDT, CDR2 YNNKEL (reference sequence). The CDR3 spans 19 residues. The CDR3 spells CASSQASLAGGPYQETQYF. The CDR3 bases are TGTGCCAGCAGCCAAGCGTCACTAGCGGGGGGGCCATACCAAGAGACCCAGTACTTC.

This clonotype has ten or more counts. This rearrangement joins TRBV7-2 to TRBJ2-7; D not certain. The ends were cut back, 5 bases at V and 3 bases at J, with 11 bases in the middle. Germline V gene lookup returns CDR1 SGHTA and CDR2 FQGNSA. This CDR3 is built from 13 residues. CDR3 sequence: CASSKNSYYEQYF. The CDR3 DNA follows: TGTGCCAGCAGCAAAAACTCGTACTACGAGCAGTACTTC.

This clonotype was seen a few times. The chain combines TRBV7-2 with TRBJ2-2; D unclear. The germline V gene encodes CDR1 SGHTA and CDR2 FQGNSA. V gave up 1 base and J gave up 5 bases, with 14 bases separating them. CDR3 length equals 16 residues. CDR3 sequence: CASSLGSGYQTGELFF. CDR3 sequence (DNA): TGTGCCAGCAGCTTAGGTTCCGGCTATCAAACCGGGGAGCTGTTTTTT.

The V call is TRBV10-2, the J call TRBJ2-5; TRBD1 matches 8 bases. The CDR3 spans 13 residues. V lost 8 bases to trimming and J lost 7 bases; unmatched junction nucleotides: 9. Germline values: CDR1 WSHSY, CDR2 SAAADI. CDR3 in amino acids: CASLTGDQRTQYF. The DNA for the CDR3 is TGCGCCAGCCTGACAGGGGACCAGAGGACCCAGTACTTC.

The sample holds many counts of this clonotype. The chain employs TRBV3-1 and TRBJ2-7, with TRBD1 as a possible D gene (6 bases). Germline V gives CDR1 LGHDT, CDR2 YNNKEL (reference sequence). The CDR3 loop spans 16 amino acids. The V gene lost 3 bases and the J gene lost 2 bases, with 17 bases spanning the gap. Written as DNA, the CDR3 is TGTGCCAGCAGCCAGAAGACAGGACGGACAACCTACGAGCAGTACTTC. As protein: CASSQKTGRTTYEQYF.

This clonotype was observed at least ten times. The genes are TRBV30 and TRBJ2-5; TRBD1 is a possible D gene (6 bases). CDR3 length: 15 amino acids. Between the trimmed V and J ends, which lost 5 bases and 0 bases, there was a span of 16 bases. CDR1 and CDR2 (germline): GTSNPN, SVGIG (reference sequence). CDR3 bases: TGTGCCTGGGTGGGCCCCGGGACACACCAAGAGACCCAGTACTTC. Encoded protein: CAWVGPGTHQETQYF.

This clonotype was picked up a small number of times. This sequence joins TRBV7-9 and TRBJ2-2; 11 bases are a match to TRBD1. The J segment lost 5 bases and the V segment lost 4 bases, leaving 6 bases of the junction unmatched. Germline V gives CDR1 SEHNR, CDR2 FQNEAQ (reference sequence). The CDR3 runs to 16 residues. The CDR3 DNA follows: TGTGCCAGCAGCTCGTGGACAGGGGGCAAGACCGGGGAGCTGTTTTTT. Translating gives CASSSWTGGKTGELFF.

This clonotype has only one observation. A much larger clone sits a single nucleotide away, making a read error possible. V usage is TRBV28 and J usage is TRBJ1-2; D gene ambiguous. In germline, CDR1 is MDHEN, CDR2 SYDVKM. This CDR3 spans 12 amino acids. CDR3 sequence: CASSLPVLGYAF. In DNA form, the CDR3 reads TGTGCCAGCAGTTTGCCGGTCCTTGGCTACGCCTTC.

This clonotype was seen repeatedly, ten times or more. The chain joins TRBV6-5 to TRBJ1-1; D not resolved. Trimming took off 3 bases at V and 3 bases at J, with 14 bases between the two ends. Germline V lookup: CDR1 MNHEY, CDR2 SVGAGI. CDR3 length: 15 amino acids. The CDR3 loop reads CASSYGSPGHTEAFF. CDR3 sequence (DNA): TGTGCCAGCAGTTATGGTTCTCCCGGGCACACTGAAGCTTTCTTT.

This clonotype was detected many times. This chain uses TRBV25-1 with TRBJ2-5; 12 bases match TRBD2. Per germline, CDR1 MGHDK and CDR2 SYGVNS. V lost 3 bases, J lost 3 bases, and 5 bases stayed unmatched. The CDR3 loop spans 16 amino acids. The DNA for the CDR3 is TGTGCCAGCAGTGATCTAGCGGGGGGGCTAGAAGAGACCCAGTACTTC. Protein product: CASSDLAGGLEETQYF. Full variable domain (rest looked up from reference TRBV25-1 and TRBJ2-5): EADIYQTPRYLVIGTGKKITLECSQTMGHDKMYWYQQDPGMELHLIHYSYGVNSTEKGDLSSESTVSRIRTEHFPLTLESARPSHTSQYLCASSDLAGGLEETQYFGPGTRLLVL.

Note on this clonotype: The CDR3 end shows no conserved phenylalanine or tryptophan, and so a read error is likely. The chain carries TRBV12-3 or TRBV12-4 and TRBJ1-2; D might be TRBD1 (5 bases). The V and J ends lost 3 bases and 4 bases respectively, with 9 bases between them. The length of the CDR3 is 13 residues. CDR3 residues: CASSFPGSYGYTL. As DNA, the CDR3 is TGTGCCAGCAGTTTTCCAGGGAGCTATGGCTACACCCTC.

This clonotype showed up many times. The rearrangement uses TRBV7-9 and TRBJ2-7; no reliable D call. This CDR3 has 12 residues. V was pared by 2 bases and J by 5 bases, with 7 bases between. Germline CDR1 SEHNR, CDR2 FQNEAQ (reference sequence). This chain's CDR3 is CASSLSLHEQYF. DNA for the CDR3: TGTGCCAGCAGCTTAAGCTTGCACGAGCAGTACTTC.

As for this clonotype: The junction differs from germline at one of its ends, possibly a read error. The chain is built from TRBV7-2 and TRBJ2-4; D tentatively reads TRBD1 or TRBD2 (5 bases each). Germline V gene lookup returns CDR1 SGHTA and CDR2 FQGNSA. The CDR3 is made up of 13 amino acids. The CDR3 DNA follows: TGTGCCAGCAGCTGGGACCAGAAACACATTCGGTACTTC. Translating it yields CASSWDQKHIRYF. Full variable domain (remainder filled in from reference TRBV7-2 and TRBJ2-4): GAGVSQSPSNKVTEKGKDVELRCDPISGHTALYWYRQSLGQGLEFLIYFQGNSAPDKSGLPSDRFSAERTGGSVSTLTIQRTQQEDSAVYLCASSWDQKHIRYFGAGTRLSVL.

V and J are TRBV12-3 or TRBV12-4 and TRBJ1-1; D gene ambiguous. Trimming removed 5 bases from V and 8 bases from J, with 18 bases in between. This CDR3 contains 14 residues. CDR3 DNA: TGTGCCAGCAGTCCCGTCGCCCCGGGGATCGAAGCTTTCTTT. This sequence encodes CASSPVAPGIEAFF.

This clonotype showed up just a few times. This rearrangement joins TRBV20-1 to TRBJ2-7; 11 nucleotides agree with TRBD2. The CDR3 sequence is 13 residues long. The V gene's germline CDR1 is DFQATT and CDR2 SNEGSKA (reference sequence). With V trimmed by 6 bases and J by 5 bases, 6 bases remained unmatched. The CDR3 region is CSATSGSSHEQYF. The DNA for the CDR3 is TGCAGTGCCACTAGCGGGAGCTCGCACGAGCAGTACTTC.